A selection of T cell receptor beta chains follows, all from one sample in a study of T cell responses to AZD1222 COVID-19 vaccine. The table came from immunoSEQ multiplex PCR; TCRdb's copy has only in-frame clones and leaves some out. Altogether around 75,000 clones are present, around 89% being singletons, with the ten largest covering more than 8%. Here the sequenced sample was peripheral blood, taken 28 days after the second dose of the MenACWY control vaccine. These receptors were obtained from an adult who received the MenACWY meningococcal vaccine as a control. The CDR3 runs from the conserved cysteine through the conserved F or W. Some rows have no size entry. The others give once, few or many, or a class for an expanded clone.

TRBJ2-7	.	TRBV18	CASSPDRGIYEQYF
TRBJ1-3	.	TRBV24-1	CATSDPGQGAPGGNTIYF
TRBJ2-7	.	TRBV5-4	CASSSGAGKDYEQYF
TRBJ2-7	.	TRBV28	CASSPRHEQYF
TRBJ1-4	.	TRBV5-1	CASSLGTYPQELFF
TRBJ2-7	.	TRBV6-5	CASSYQQGVPYEQYF
TRBJ2-5	.	TRBV7-2	CASSFTGGETQYF
TRBJ1-2	.	TRBV2	CASSAGTGRGYTF
TRBJ2-7	.	TRBV5-1	CASSLEGQGAHEQYF
TRBJ1-3	once	TRBV28	CASSRTGDGNTIYF
TRBJ2-2	once	TRBV7-3	CASSLDQTGPTGTGELFF
TRBJ2-3	.	TRBV2	CASSSGTSARDTQYF
TRBJ1-1	.	TRBV4-3	CASSQGAVSTEAFF
TRBJ2-3	.	TRBV29-1	CSVEVGRSTDTQYF
TRBJ1-2	.	TRBV25-1	CASLTGNDYGYTF
TRBJ2-7	.	TRBV28	CASRGNSYEQYF